Detailed here is one TCR beta chain. This sample was included in a study of control samples from healthy donors and cancer patients. Germline loops: CDR1 SEHNR, CDR2 FQNEAQ (reference sequence). V gave up 0 bases and J gave up 5 bases, with 4 bases separating them. The CDR3 covers 12 residues. Some clones are missing from TCRdb's copy, which holds only in-frame ones; the method was immunoSEQ multiplex PCR. The sample records approximately 99,000 clones, 82% being singletons. The material sequenced was blood. This chain uses TRBV7-9 with TRBJ2-5; D is undetermined. This clonotype was sampled from a young man in good health. CDR3 region: CASSLAGETQYF. CDR3 DNA sequence: TGTGCCAGCAGCTTAGCGGGCGAGACCCAGTACTTC.